Described below is a single T cell receptor beta chain sequence and its context. How the authors handled the data: The authors estimated nucleated cell counts from reference gene primer amplification. The repertoire was sequenced with immunoSEQ multiplex PCR; TCRdb's copy has only in-frame clones and lacks some. V and J calls and clone size are given by that table; D and trimming were obtained from the DNA. In the table there are 73,000 or so clones, roughly 85% of which are singletons. The sample comes from a study of blood T cell repertoires in COVID-19. Study background: Both acute and convalescent COVID-19 samples were obtained from the United States, Italy and Spain. PBMCs, B-cell-depleted T cells, or T cells were the source of the cDNA or gDNA that made up the material.

The sample taken for sequencing was peripheral blood. This receptor was obtained from a man aged 25 to 40 with acute or convalescent COVID-19.

Here the CDR3 DNA reads TGTGCCAGTAAACAGGGGGCGGGGAGCAATCAGCCCCAGCATTTT. This codes for CASKQGAGSNQPQHF. The chain uses TRBV19 and TRBJ1-5; TRBD1 matches at 9 bases. This CDR3 has 15 amino acids. The J segment lost 1 base and the V segment lost 7 bases, leaving 5 bases of the junction unmatched. Germline-derived CDR1 and CDR2 are LNHDA and SQIVND (reference sequence).